This T cell receptor (beta chain) was observed in a study of T cell responses to AZD1222 COVID-19 vaccine. The repertoire was sequenced with immunoSEQ multiplex PCR; TCRdb's copy has only in-frame clones and lacks some. Of some 99,000 clones in the sample, around 90% are singletons; the top ten hold approximately 7.9%. In the case of this clone: As yet, its antigen is unknown.

The V gene lost 4 bases and the J gene lost 0 bases, with 10 bases spanning the gap. There are 15 residues in the CDR3. Germline CDR1 is SGHDT and CDR2 is YYEEEE. General study findings and limits: Spike-wide vaccine-associated CD4 TCRs dominated at 160-218 and 743-854. Spike-specific TCR breadth and depth grew following two AZD1222 doses.

The sequenced sample was peripheral blood, obtained on day 0 of AZD1222 vaccination. The gene calls are TRBV5-6 and TRBJ1-4; D call uncertain. The clonotype was recovered from an adult in good health. The CDR3 is CASSPRTATNEKLFF. The DNA for the CDR3 is TGTGCCAGCAGCCCCCGCACAGCAACTAATGAAAAACTGTTTTTT.